This T cell receptor beta chain is drawn from a study of technical replicates of blood from several donors (dated by TCRdb to between 2016 and 2019). On this clone: Its antigen specificity is not known. No per-base quality is available; no much larger clone lies one base away.

Library prep was done by the immunoSEQ multiplex PCR assay. The source is immuneACCESS, and TCRdb retained only in-frame sequences with V and J called. Part of the clones is not carried over; for the studies checked, unresolved V genes explain less than half of this, and the remainder is unexplained. The sample records roughly 52,000 clones, 90% to 95% of which are singletons. Roughly 3.1% of the sample is in the top ten clones. The CDR3 contains 14 residues, cysteine and phenylalanine counted. Only CDR3 DNA is held: 42 bases, read in frame from base 1. V loses 5 bases, J loses 14 bases, and the germline ends lie 19 bases apart. CDR1 SGHTA and CDR2 FQGNSA are derived from the germline V gene.

The chain is assembled from TRBV7-2 and TRBJ1-6; the D gene is not confidently resolved. The sequence was obtained from a human donor in good health. Some clones in this sample may be carry-over from other donors' samples. Material: PBMCs. Here the CDR3 is given as CASSPRFEAGTLHF. Here is the DNA: TGTGCCAGCAGCCCCCGCTTCGAGGCGGGGACCCTCCACTTT.